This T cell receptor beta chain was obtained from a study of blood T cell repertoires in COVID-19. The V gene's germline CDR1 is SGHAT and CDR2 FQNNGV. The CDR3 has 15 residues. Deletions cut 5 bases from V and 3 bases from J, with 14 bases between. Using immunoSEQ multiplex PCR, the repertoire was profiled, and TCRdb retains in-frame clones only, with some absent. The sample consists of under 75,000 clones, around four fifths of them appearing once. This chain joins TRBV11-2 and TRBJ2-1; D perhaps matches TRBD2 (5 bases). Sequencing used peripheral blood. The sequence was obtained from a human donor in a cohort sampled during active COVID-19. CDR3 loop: CASSPRGWLYNEQFF. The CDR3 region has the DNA TGTGCCAGCAGCCCCCGCGGGTGGCTCTACAATGAGCAGTTCTTC.